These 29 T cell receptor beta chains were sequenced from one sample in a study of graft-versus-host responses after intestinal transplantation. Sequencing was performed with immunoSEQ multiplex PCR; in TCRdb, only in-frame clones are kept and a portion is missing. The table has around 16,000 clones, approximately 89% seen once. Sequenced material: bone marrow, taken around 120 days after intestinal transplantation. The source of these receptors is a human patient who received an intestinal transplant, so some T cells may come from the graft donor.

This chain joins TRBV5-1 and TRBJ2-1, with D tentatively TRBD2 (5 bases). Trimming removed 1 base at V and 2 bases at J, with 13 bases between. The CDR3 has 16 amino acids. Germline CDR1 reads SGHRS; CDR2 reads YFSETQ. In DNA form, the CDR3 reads TGCGCCAGCAGCTTGCGAAACTCGGGGACCTACAATGAGCAGTTCTTC. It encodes CASSLRNSGTYNEQFF.

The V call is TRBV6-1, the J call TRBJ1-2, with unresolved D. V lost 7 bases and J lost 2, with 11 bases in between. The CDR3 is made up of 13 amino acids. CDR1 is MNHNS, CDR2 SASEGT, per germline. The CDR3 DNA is TGTGCCAGCATACCAGATGAAAACTATGGCTACACCTTC. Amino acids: CASIPDENYGYTF.

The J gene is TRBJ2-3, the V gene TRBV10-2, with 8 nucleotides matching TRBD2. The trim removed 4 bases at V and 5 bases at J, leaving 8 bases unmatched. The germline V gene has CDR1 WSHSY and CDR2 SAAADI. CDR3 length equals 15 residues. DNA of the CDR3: TGCGCCAGCAGTGTGGCGGGAGGCCGAGGAGATACGCAGTATTTT. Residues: CASSVAGGRGDTQYF.

CDR3 sequence (DNA): TGTGCCAGCAGTGAATTAGTAAGCTCTGGGGCCAACGTCCTGACTTTC. It translates to CASSELVSSGANVLTF. This chain joins TRBV6-1 and TRBJ2-6; D is unclear. The CDR3 extends over 16 amino acids. CDR1 MNHNS and CDR2 SASEGT come from the germline V gene. V was shortened by 2 bases and J by 0 bases, with 8 bases between the two germline ends.

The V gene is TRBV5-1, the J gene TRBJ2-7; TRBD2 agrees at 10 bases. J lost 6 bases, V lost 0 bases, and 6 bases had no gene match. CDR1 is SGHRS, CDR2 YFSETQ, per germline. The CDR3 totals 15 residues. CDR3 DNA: TGCGCCAGCAGCTTGGATCCTAGCGGGAGCCTCGAGCAGTACTTC. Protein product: CASSLDPSGSLEQYF.

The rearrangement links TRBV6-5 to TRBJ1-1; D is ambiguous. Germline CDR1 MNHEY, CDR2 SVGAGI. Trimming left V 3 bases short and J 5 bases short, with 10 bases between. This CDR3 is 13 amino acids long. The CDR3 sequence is CASSYLGWTEAFF. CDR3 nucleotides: TGTGCCAGCAGTTATCTGGGGTGGACTGAAGCTTTCTTT.

CDR3 amino acids: CASSLKANRYEQYF. DNA for the CDR3: TGTGCCAGCAGCTTAAAGGCCAATCGCTACGAGCAGTACTTC. The chain recombines TRBV11-2 with TRBJ2-7; no reliable D call. The V end was cut by 2 bases, the J end by 3 bases, with 11 bases between. The CDR3 sequence is 14 residues long. Per the germline V gene, CDR1 is SGHAT and CDR2 is FQNNGV.

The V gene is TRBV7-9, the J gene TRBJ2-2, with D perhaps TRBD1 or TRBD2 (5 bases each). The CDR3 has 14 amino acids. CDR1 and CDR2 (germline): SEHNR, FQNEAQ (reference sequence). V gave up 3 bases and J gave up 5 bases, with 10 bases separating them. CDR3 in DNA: TGTGCCAGCAGCTTTCCAGGGACGACCGGGGAGCTGTTTTTT. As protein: CASSFPGTTGELFF.

CDR3 DNA: TGTGCCAGCAGCTTCGGCAGGGACCGCACCGGGGAGCTGTTTTTT. It yields the protein CASSFGRDRTGELFF. The chain joins TRBV7-6 to TRBJ2-2; possibly TRBD1 or TRBD2 for D (5 bases each). CDR1 SGHVS and CDR2 FNYEAQ come from the germline V gene. The CDR3 spans 15 residues. V was trimmed by 3 bases and J by 4 bases, leaving 12 bases between them.

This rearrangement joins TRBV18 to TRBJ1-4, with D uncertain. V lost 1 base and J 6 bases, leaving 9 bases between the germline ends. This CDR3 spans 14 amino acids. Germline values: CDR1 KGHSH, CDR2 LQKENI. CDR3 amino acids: CASSPHGEYEKLFF. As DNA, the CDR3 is TGTGCCAGCTCACCACACGGAGAGTATGAAAAACTGTTTTTT.

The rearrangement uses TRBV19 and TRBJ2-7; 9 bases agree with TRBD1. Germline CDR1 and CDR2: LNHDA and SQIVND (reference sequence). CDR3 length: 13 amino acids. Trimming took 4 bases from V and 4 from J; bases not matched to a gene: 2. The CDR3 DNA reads TGTGCCAGTAGTACTGGACAGGGGTACGAGCAGTACTTC. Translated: CASSTGQGYEQYF.

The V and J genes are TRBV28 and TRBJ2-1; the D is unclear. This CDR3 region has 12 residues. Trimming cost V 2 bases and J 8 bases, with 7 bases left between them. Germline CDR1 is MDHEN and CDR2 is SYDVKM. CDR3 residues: CASSLGVYEQFF. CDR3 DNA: TGTGCCAGCAGTTTAGGTGTCTATGAGCAGTTCTTC. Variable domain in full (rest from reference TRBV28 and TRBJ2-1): DVKVTQSSRYLVKRTGEKVFLECVQDMDHENMFWYRQDPGLGLRLIYFSYDVKMKEKGDIPEGYSVSREKKERFSLILESASTNQTSMYLCASSLGVYEQFFGPGTRLTVL.

In nucleotides, the CDR3 is TGTGCCAGCAGCTGGACTAGCGGGAGCTACAATGAGCAGTTCTTC. Protein: CASSWTSGSYNEQFF. This rearrangement joins TRBV7-3 to TRBJ2-1; 13 nucleotides match TRBD2. Germline V lookup: CDR1 SGHTA, CDR2 FQGTGA. CDR3 length: 15 amino acids. Trimming cost V 4 bases and J 3 bases; bases outside gene matches: 0.

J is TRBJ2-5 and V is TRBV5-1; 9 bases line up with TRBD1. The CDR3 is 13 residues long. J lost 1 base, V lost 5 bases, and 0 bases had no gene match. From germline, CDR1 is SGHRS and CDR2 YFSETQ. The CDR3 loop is CASRTGGQETQYF. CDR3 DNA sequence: TGCGCCAGCAGGACAGGGGGCCAAGAGACCCAGTACTTC.

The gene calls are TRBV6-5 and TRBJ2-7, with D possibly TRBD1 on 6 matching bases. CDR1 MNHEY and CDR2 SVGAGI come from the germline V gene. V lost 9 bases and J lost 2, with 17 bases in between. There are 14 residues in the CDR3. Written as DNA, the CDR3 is TGTGCCAGTTCCCCAGACAGGCCAACCTACGAGCAGTACTTC. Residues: CASSPDRPTYEQYF.

In DNA form, the CDR3 reads TGTGCCAGCAGCTTATCAGGCAGGGGGAGCACAGATACGCAGTATTTT. Its translation is CASSLSGRGSTDTQYF. The chain joins TRBV7-3 to TRBJ2-3; TRBD1 agrees at 7 bases. CDR1 and CDR2 (germline): SGHTA, FQGTGA. V lost 2 bases, J lost 0 bases, and 5 bases stayed unmatched. The CDR3 is 16 residues long.

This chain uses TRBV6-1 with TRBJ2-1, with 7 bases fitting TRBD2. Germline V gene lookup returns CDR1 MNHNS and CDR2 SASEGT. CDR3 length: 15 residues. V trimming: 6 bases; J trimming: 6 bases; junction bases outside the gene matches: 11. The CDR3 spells CASSHNRDYPNEQFF. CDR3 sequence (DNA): TGTGCCAGCAGCCATAACCGGGACTACCCCAATGAGCAGTTCTTC.

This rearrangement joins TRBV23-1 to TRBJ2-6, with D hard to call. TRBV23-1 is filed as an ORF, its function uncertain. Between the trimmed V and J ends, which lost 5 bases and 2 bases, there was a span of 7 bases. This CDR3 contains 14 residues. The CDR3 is CASSVLPGANVLTF. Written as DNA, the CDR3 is TGCGCCAGCAGTGTTCTTCCTGGGGCCAACGTCCTGACTTTC.

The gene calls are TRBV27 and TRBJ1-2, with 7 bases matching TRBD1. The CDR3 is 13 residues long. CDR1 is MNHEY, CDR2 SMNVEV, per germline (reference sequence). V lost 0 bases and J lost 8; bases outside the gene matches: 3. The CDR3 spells CASSLSTGEGYTF. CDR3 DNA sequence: TGTGCCAGCAGTTTATCTACAGGGGAAGGCTACACCTTC.

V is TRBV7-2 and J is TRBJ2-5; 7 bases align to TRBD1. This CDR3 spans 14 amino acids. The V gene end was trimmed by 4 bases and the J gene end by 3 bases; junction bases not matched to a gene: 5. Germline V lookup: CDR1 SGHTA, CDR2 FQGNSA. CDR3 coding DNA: TGTGCCAGCAGCTCCGACAGGGCGGAAGAGACCCAGTACTTC. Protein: CASSSDRAEETQYF.

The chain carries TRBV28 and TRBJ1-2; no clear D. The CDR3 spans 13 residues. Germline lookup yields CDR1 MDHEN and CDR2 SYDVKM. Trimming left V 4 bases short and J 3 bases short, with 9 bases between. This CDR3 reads CASSSLPYYGYTF. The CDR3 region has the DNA TGTGCCAGCAGTTCCCTGCCCTACTATGGCTACACCTTC.

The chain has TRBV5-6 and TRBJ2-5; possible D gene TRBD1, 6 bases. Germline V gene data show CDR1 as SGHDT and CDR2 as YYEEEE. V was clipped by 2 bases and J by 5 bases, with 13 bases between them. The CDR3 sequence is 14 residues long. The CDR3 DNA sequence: TGTGCCAGCAGCTTCATAACAGGGCCCGAGACCCAGTACTTC. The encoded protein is CASSFITGPETQYF. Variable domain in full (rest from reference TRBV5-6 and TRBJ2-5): DAGVTQSPTHLIKTRGQQVTLRCSPKSGHDTVSWYQQALGQGPQFIFQYYEEEERQRGNFPDRFSGHQFPNYSSELNVNALLLGDSALYLCASSFITGPETQYFGPGTRLLVL.

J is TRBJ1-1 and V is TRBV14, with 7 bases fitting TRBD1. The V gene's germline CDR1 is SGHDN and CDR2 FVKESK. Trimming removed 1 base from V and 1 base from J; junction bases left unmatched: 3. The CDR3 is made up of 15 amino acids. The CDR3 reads CASSQAGGRNTEAFF. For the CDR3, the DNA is TGTGCCAGCAGCCAAGCAGGGGGGAGGAACACTGAAGCTTTCTTT.

Here the CDR3 reads CASSPPGTGNTIYF. Here the CDR3 DNA reads TGTGCCAGCAGCCCTCCAGGGACTGGAAACACCATATATTTT. The chain couples TRBV28 to TRBJ1-3; perhaps TRBD1 as D (5 bases). V gave up 6 bases and J gave up 2 bases, with 11 bases separating them. The CDR3 is 14 amino acids. Germline CDR1 reads MDHEN; CDR2 reads SYDVKM.

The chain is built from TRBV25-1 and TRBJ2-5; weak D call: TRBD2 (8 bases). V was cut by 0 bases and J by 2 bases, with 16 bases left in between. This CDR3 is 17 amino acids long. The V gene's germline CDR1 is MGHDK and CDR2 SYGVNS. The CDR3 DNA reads TGTGCCAGCAGTGAATACGGGGGGGACAGTAAACAAGAGACCCAGTACTTC. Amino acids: CASSEYGGDSKQETQYF.

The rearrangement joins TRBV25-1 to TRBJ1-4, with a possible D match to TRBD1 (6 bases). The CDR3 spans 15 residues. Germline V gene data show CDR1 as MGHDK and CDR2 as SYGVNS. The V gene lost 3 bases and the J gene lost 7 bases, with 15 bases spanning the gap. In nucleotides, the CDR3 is TGTGCCAGCAGTGAGTACAGGGCCCTGGGTGAAAAACTGTTTTTT. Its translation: CASSEYRALGEKLFF.

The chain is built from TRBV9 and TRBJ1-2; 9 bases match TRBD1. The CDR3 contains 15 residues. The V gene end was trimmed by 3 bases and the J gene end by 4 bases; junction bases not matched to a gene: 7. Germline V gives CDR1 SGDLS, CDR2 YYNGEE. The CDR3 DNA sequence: TGTGCCAGCAGCGGAAAGACAGGGGGTGTCTATGGCTACACCTTC. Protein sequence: CASSGKTGGVYGYTF.

DNA for the CDR3: TGTGCCAGCAGTCGTGGACTAGCGGGACCTTACGAGCAGTACTTC. Translation: CASSRGLAGPYEQYF. V and J are TRBV6-6 and TRBJ2-7; TRBD2 matches 12 bases. Germline CDR1 and CDR2: MNHNY and SVGAGI (reference sequence). Trimming took 5 bases from V and 4 from J; bases not matched to a gene: 6. The CDR3 contains 15 residues.

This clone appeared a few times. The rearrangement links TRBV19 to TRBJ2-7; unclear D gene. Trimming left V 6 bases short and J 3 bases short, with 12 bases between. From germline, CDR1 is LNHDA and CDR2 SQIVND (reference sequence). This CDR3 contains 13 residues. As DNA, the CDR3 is TGTGCCAGTAGCCTGGGCACCAACTACGAGCAGTACTTC. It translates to CASSLGTNYEQYF.